The 9 T cell receptor beta chains below all came from one sample that was sequenced in a study of cytomegalovirus exposure and HLA in healthy donors. In the PCR, 60 Vbeta and 13 Jbeta primers were used. TCRdb's table, derived via immunoSEQ multiplex PCR, lists solely in-frame clones and lacks some. The profile covers 100,000 to 150,000 clones, with about 78% appearing a single time and approximately 8.2% taken by the ten largest. The sequenced material came from PBMCs. The origin of the receptors is a woman aged 35 to 49 in good health and CMV-seropositive.

The chain links TRBV2 to TRBJ1-5; D is perhaps TRBD1 (6 bases). This CDR3 region has 14 residues. Deletions cut 3 bases from V and 5 bases from J, with 11 bases between. Germline CDR1 is SNHLY and CDR2 is FYNNEI. DNA of the CDR3: TGTGCCAGCAGTGACGGACAGATTTATCAGCCCCAGCATTTT. Translating it yields CASSDGQIYQPQHF.

This clone was counted between two and nine times. The chain recombines TRBV5-1 with TRBJ1-1; 9 bases are a match to TRBD1. Germline loops: CDR1 SGHRS, CDR2 YFSETQ. The CDR3 is made up of 14 amino acids. J lost 5 bases, V lost 0 bases, and 2 bases had no gene match. CDR3 in DNA: TGCGCCAGCAGCTTGGAGGGGACAGGGACTGAAGCTTTCTTT. This codes for CASSLEGTGTEAFF.

This clone was counted a few times. The rearrangement uses TRBV6-1 and TRBJ1-2; D uncertain. CDR1 is MNHNS, CDR2 SASEGT, per germline. The CDR3 has 15 amino acids. V was cut by 1 base and J by 4 bases, with 13 bases left in between. The CDR3 loop reads CASSEGVAYGYGYTF. CDR3 nucleotides: TGTGCCAGCAGTGAAGGGGTAGCATATGGCTATGGCTACACCTTC.

The chain uses TRBV15 and TRBJ2-3; 10 positions agree with TRBD2. V gave up 5 bases and J gave up 6 bases; unmatched junction bases: 5. The V gene's germline CDR1 is LNHNV and CDR2 YYDKDF (reference sequence). This CDR3 is built from 14 residues. The CDR3 sequence is CATSWGTSADTQYF. The CDR3, as DNA: TGTGCCACCAGCTGGGGGACTAGCGCCGATACGCAGTATTTT.

The chain is built from TRBV9 and TRBJ1-5; D remains unclear. Germline loops: CDR1 SGDLS, CDR2 YYNGEE. The CDR3 contains 13 residues. The ends were cut back, 4 bases at V and 7 bases at J, with 12 bases in the middle. The CDR3 here is CASSLDGGQPQHF. Here the CDR3 DNA reads TGTGCCAGCAGCTTAGATGGAGGACAGCCCCAGCATTTT. Variable domain in full (rest from reference TRBV9 and TRBJ1-5): DSGVTQTPKHLITATGQRVTLRCSPRSGDLSVYWYQQSLDQGLQFLIQYYNGEERAKGNILERFSAQQFPDLHSELNLSSLELGDSALYFCASSLDGGQPQHFGDGTRLSIL.

This clone occurred a few times. The chain combines TRBV27 with TRBJ2-1, with 13 bases that match TRBD2. The trim removed 3 bases at V and 12 bases at J, leaving 5 bases unmatched. The CDR3 has 14 amino acids. From germline, CDR1 is MNHEY and CDR2 SMNVEV (reference sequence). The CDR3 reads CASSFTSGGARQFF. The CDR3 DNA sequence: TGTGCCAGCAGTTTCACTAGCGGGGGGGCCCGGCAGTTCTTC.

This rearrangement joins TRBV5-1 to TRBJ2-7; the match to TRBD1 covers 9 bases. The CDR3 covers 15 residues. V was pared by 4 bases and J by 6 bases, with 11 bases of the junction left unmatched. Germline loops: CDR1 SGHRS, CDR2 YFSETQ. The CDR3 DNA reads TGCGCCAGCAGCCCCCCGGGACAGGGTTTCCTCGAGCAGTACTTC. It specifies CASSPPGQGFLEQYF. The full variable domain, its missing parts supplied by reference TRBV5-1 and TRBJ2-7, is KAGVTQTPRYLIKTRGQQVTLSCSPISGHRSVSWYQQTPGQGLQFLFEYFSETQRNKGNFPGRFSGRQFSNSRSEMNVSTLELGDSALYLCASSPPGQGFLEQYFGPGTRLTVT.

This chain joins TRBV7-2 and TRBJ1-1; 8 bases match TRBD1. CDR3 length: 15 amino acids. With 5 bases clipped from V and 6 bases from J, the junction kept 11 bases outside the gene matches. The germline V gene encodes CDR1 SGHTA and CDR2 FQGNSA. The CDR3 loop reads CASSPGSGGYSEAFF. The CDR3 nucleotides are TGTGCCAGCAGCCCTGGTTCAGGGGGCTACTCTGAAGCTTTCTTT. The full variable domain, with the rest looked up from reference TRBV7-2 and TRBJ1-1, is GAGVSQSPSNKVTEKGKDVELRCDPISGHTALYWYRQSLGQGLEFLIYFQGNSAPDKSGLPSDRFSAERTGGSVSTLTIQRTQQEDSAVYLCASSPGSGGYSEAFFGQGTRLTVV.

The rearrangement uses TRBV5-1 and TRBJ1-4; possibly TRBD1 for D (5 bases). There are 14 residues in the CDR3. V was cut by 0 bases and J by 6 bases, with 9 bases left in between. Germline V gene sequence: CDR1 SGHRS, CDR2 YFSETQ. The CDR3 nucleotides are TGCGCCAGCAGCTTGGTAGGGGTCGATGAAAAACTGTTTTTT. Protein: CASSLVGVDEKLFF.